A selection of T cell receptor beta chains follows, all from one sample in a study of T cell changes during pregnancy in multiple sclerosis. Here immunoSEQ multiplex PCR was the method, and the copy in TCRdb shows in-frame clones only, minus some. Of under 50,000 clones in the sample, 90% to 95% were seen once. Sequenced here: CD8+ T cells from peripheral blood mononuclear cells, sampled in the first trimester of pregnancy. These receptors were obtained from a female donor with multiple sclerosis, enrolled in a pregnancy study. CDR3s include the opening cysteine and the closing phenylalanine or tryptophan. The D gene is left open where the match is weak. Clone size, where shown, is once, few, many, or a class for clones that have expanded.

D gene: TRBD1
V gene: TRBV5-1
J gene: TRBJ1-1
clone size: .
CDR3 DNA: TGCGCCAGCAGTGAGGGACAGGCGGGTACTGAAGCTTTCTTT
CDR3 protein: CASSEGQAGTEAFF

D gene: TRBD2
V gene: TRBV27
J gene: TRBJ2-1
clone size: .
CDR3 DNA: TGTGCTTCCGCGGTAGCGGGAGACAATGAGCAGTTCTTC
CDR3 protein: CASAVAGDNEQFF

D gene: .
V gene: TRBV27
J gene: TRBJ1-1
clone size: .
CDR3 DNA: TGTGCCAGCAAGGGCGGGGTGGGTTACACTGAAGCTTTCTTT
CDR3 protein: CASKGGVGYTEAFF

D gene: TRBD1
V gene: TRBV7-9
J gene: TRBJ2-7
clone size: .
CDR3 DNA: TGTGCCAGCAGCCCTACGGAAGGGACAGAGACCTACGAGCAGTACTTC
CDR3 protein: CASSPTEGTETYEQYF

D gene: .
V gene: TRBV13
J gene: TRBJ1-5
clone size: .
CDR3 DNA: TGTGCCAGCAGCTTAGGCCGGGAGCTCAATCAGCCCCAGCATTTT
CDR3 protein: CASSLGRELNQPQHF

D gene: .
V gene: TRBV4-2
J gene: TRBJ2-5
clone size: .
CDR3 DNA: TGTGCCAGCAGCCACCAACTCCAAGAGACCCAGTACTTC
CDR3 protein: CASSHQLQETQYF

D gene: .
V gene: TRBV6-1
J gene: TRBJ1-5
clone size: .
CDR3 DNA: TGTGCCAGCAGTGAATGGGCCCAGGGTAGCAATCAGCCCCAGCATTTT
CDR3 protein: CASSEWAQGSNQPQHF

D gene: .
V gene: TRBV30
J gene: TRBJ1-1
clone size: few
CDR3 DNA: TGTGCCTGGACTAATACTGAAGCTTTCTTT
CDR3 protein: CAWTNTEAFF

D gene: .
V gene: TRBV9
J gene: TRBJ2-7
clone size: .
CDR3 DNA: TGTGCCAGCAGCGTAGGGGGGGAAAACTACGAGCAGTACTTC
CDR3 protein: CASSVGGENYEQYF

D gene: .
V gene: TRBV4-1
J gene: TRBJ2-7
clone size: .
CDR3 DNA: TGCGCCAGCAGCCAAGCGGAATGGACACTGCGAAACGAGCAGTACTTC
CDR3 protein: CASSQAEWTLRNEQYF

D gene: TRBD2
V gene: TRBV6-5
J gene: TRBJ2-2
clone size: .
CDR3 DNA: TGTGCCAGCAGAATACTAGCGGCGAACACCGGGGAGCTGTTTTTT
CDR3 protein: CASRILAANTGELFF

D gene: .
V gene: TRBV5-1
J gene: TRBJ1-3
clone size: .
CDR3 DNA: TGCGCCAGCAGCCCCGACACGACCTCTGGAAACACCATATATTTT
CDR3 protein: CASSPDTTSGNTIYF

D gene: TRBD1
V gene: TRBV29-1
J gene: TRBJ2-4
clone size: .
CDR3 DNA: TGCAGCGTTCGGGGACAGGGCTACATTCAGTACTTC
CDR3 protein: CSVRGQGYIQYF

D gene: .
V gene: TRBV4-3
J gene: TRBJ2-7
clone size: .
CDR3 DNA: TGCGCCAGCAGCCAAGATCGGTCAAGTACCTACGAGCAGTACTTC
CDR3 protein: CASSQDRSSTYEQYF

D gene: .
V gene: TRBV6-4
J gene: TRBJ2-7
clone size: once
CDR3 DNA: TGTGCCAGCATCCCGTCCCCCTACGAGCAGTACTTC
CDR3 protein: CASIPSPYEQYF

D gene: .
V gene: TRBV27
J gene: TRBJ2-7
clone size: .
CDR3 DNA: TGTGCCAGCAGTTACAGGTTCGGCTACGAGCAGTACTTC
CDR3 protein: CASSYRFGYEQYF

D gene: TRBD1
V gene: TRBV7-8
J gene: TRBJ1-2
clone size: .
CDR3 DNA: TGTGCCAGCAGCTTAGGACAGGGCTCGGGCTATGGCTACACCTTC
CDR3 protein: CASSLGQGSGYGYTF

D gene: TRBD2
V gene: TRBV11-2
J gene: TRBJ2-1
clone size: once
CDR3 DNA: TGTGCCAGCAGCGATATAGCGGGAGGCCGTGGGGATGAGCAGTTCTTC
CDR3 protein: CASSDIAGGRGDEQFF

D gene: TRBD2
V gene: TRBV9
J gene: TRBJ2-5
clone size: .
CDR3 DNA: TGTGCCAGCAGCGGCGGGACTAGCGGGGAGACCCAGTACTTC
CDR3 protein: CASSGGTSGETQYF

D gene: .
V gene: TRBV5-4
J gene: TRBJ1-4
clone size: .
CDR3 DNA: TGTGCCAGCAGCTCGCCTCCAGGGGAAAAACTGTTTTTT
CDR3 protein: CASSSPPGEKLFF

D gene: TRBD1
V gene: TRBV28
J gene: TRBJ2-7
clone size: .
CDR3 DNA: TGTGCCAGCAGCGAGGGGACAGGGGGTCGGGAGCAGTACTTC
CDR3 protein: CASSEGTGGREQYF

D gene: TRBD1
V gene: TRBV14
J gene: TRBJ2-7
clone size: .
CDR3 DNA: TGTGCCAGCAGCCTCAGGGACAGACCAGGCGGCGAGCAGTACTTC
CDR3 protein: CASSLRDRPGGEQYF

D gene: .
V gene: TRBV10-3
J gene: TRBJ2-2
clone size: .
CDR3 DNA: TGTGCCTCCGGCGGGGTGAACACCGGGGAGCTGTTTTTT
CDR3 protein: CASGGVNTGELFF

D gene: TRBD1
V gene: TRBV27
J gene: TRBJ2-1
clone size: .
CDR3 DNA: TGTGCCAGCAGTCTAAACAGGGGGCACACCTACAATGAGCAGTTCTTC
CDR3 protein: CASSLNRGHTYNEQFF

D gene: TRBD2
V gene: TRBV6-5
J gene: TRBJ2-1
clone size: .
CDR3 DNA: TGTGCCAGCAGTTCGACTAGCGGGCATTACAATGAGCAGTTCTTC
CDR3 protein: CASSSTSGHYNEQFF

D gene: .
V gene: TRBV27
J gene: TRBJ2-1
clone size: .
CDR3 DNA: TGTGCCAGCAGGGCAGGGGGGTCTTTGTACAATGAGCAGTTCTTC
CDR3 protein: CASRAGGSLYNEQFF